This is a list of T cell receptor beta chains from one sample in a study of cytomegalovirus exposure and HLA in healthy donors. Generated by immunoSEQ multiplex PCR, the TCRdb table keeps only in-frame clones and is missing some. The table has 95,000 to 150,000 clones, around 80% seen once. Sequenced material: PBMCs. These receptors all come from a woman aged 40 to 50 in good health and CMV-seropositive. CDR3s include the opening cysteine and the closing phenylalanine or tryptophan. The D gene is left open where the match is weak. Rows give clone size only sometimes, using once, few, many, or a class for an expanded clone.

>TRBJ2-7|TRBV6-6|TRBD1|-
CASGQGYYEQYF
TGTGCCAGTGGACAGGGGTACTACGAGCAGTACTTC
>TRBJ2-1|TRBV7-7|TRBD2|-
CASSNTGTSGIDEQFF
TGTGCTAGCAGCAATACCGGGACTAGCGGGATCGATGAGCAGTTCTTC
>TRBJ2-5|TRBV7-8|-|-
CASSFQRVAGETQYF
TGTGCCAGCAGCTTTCAACGGGTGGCTGGCGAGACCCAGTACTTC
>TRBJ2-5|TRBV7-9|-|-
CASSLAGGGRGETQYF
TGTGCCAGCAGCTTAGCGGGGGGCGGGAGAGGAGAGACCCAGTACTTC
>TRBJ1-1|TRBV7-9|-|-
CASSERVGTEAFF
TGTGCCAGCAGTGAGAGGGTTGGCACTGAAGCTTTCTTT
>TRBJ2-7|TRBV19|-|-
CASSIAQGNYEQYF
TGTGCCAGTAGTATAGCGCAGGGCAATTACGAGCAGTACTTC
>TRBJ1-2|TRBV11-2|-|-
CASCILGGDGYTF
TGTGCCAGCTGCATCCTCGGAGGGGATGGCTACACCTTC
>TRBJ2-7|TRBV18|TRBD1|-
CASSPGTGGAYEQYF
TGTGCCAGCTCACCTGGGACAGGAGGGGCCTACGAGCAGTACTTC
>TRBJ1-1|TRBV2|-|-
CASSENRLITEAFF
TGTGCCAGCAGTGAAAACAGGTTAATAACTGAAGCTTTCTTT
>TRBJ1-1|TRBV6-5|-|-
CASSPGTRGTEAFF
TGTGCCAGCAGTCCGGGTACCCGAGGGACTGAAGCTTTCTTT
>TRBJ1-1|TRBV7-9|-|-
CASGGAGNTEAFF
TGTGCCAGCGGGGGGGCAGGGAACACTGAAGCTTTCTTT
>TRBJ1-2|TRBV19|TRBD1|-
CASRVQGINYGYTF
TGTGCCAGTAGGGTACAGGGGATCAACTATGGCTACACCTTC
>TRBJ1-2|TRBV9|-|few
CASSVLAGSYGYTF
TGTGCCAGCAGCGTCCTTGCTGGCAGTTATGGCTACACCTTC
>TRBJ2-7|TRBV11-2|TRBD2|-
CASSERLAGGSYYEQYF
TGTGCCAGCAGCGAAAGACTAGCGGGAGGATCCTACTACGAGCAGTACTTC
>TRBJ2-7|TRBV5-7|-|-
CASSLDRAYEQYF
TGTGCCAGCAGCTTGGACAGGGCCTACGAGCAGTACTTC
>TRBJ1-2|TRBV4-1|TRBD1|once
CASSQVQGGGGYTF
TGCGCCAGCAGCCAAGTCCAAGGGGGCGGGGGCTACACCTTC
>TRBJ1-4|TRBV6-4|TRBD1|-
CASSDEDRGTGEKLFF
TGTGCCAGCAGTGACGAGGACAGGGGCACAGGTGAAAAACTGTTTTTT
>TRBJ1-6|TRBV25-1|TRBD1|-
CASGDRVQGPLHF
TGTGCCAGCGGGGACAGGGTCCAAGGACCCCTCCACTTT
>TRBJ2-1|TRBV10-1|TRBD2|-
CASSAPMASGSHNEQFF
TGCGCCAGCAGTGCCCCGATGGCTAGCGGGAGTCACAATGAGCAGTTCTTC
>TRBJ1-6|TRBV11-1|-|-
CASRSAGGSPLHF
TGTGCCAGCAGGTCGGCGGGGGGCTCACCCCTCCACTTT
>TRBJ2-7|TRBV28|-|-
CASSSSQGTYEQYF
TGTGCCAGCAGTTCGTCCCAGGGAACCTACGAGCAGTACTTC
>TRBJ2-7|TRBV6-5|TRBD2|-
CASRTTLSGGSEQYF
TGTGCCAGCAGGACAACGCTCAGCGGGGGCTCCGAGCAGTACTTC
>TRBJ1-4|TRBV5-1|TRBD1|-
CASSLAWRQGANEKLFF
TGCGCCAGCAGCTTGGCCTGGCGCCAGGGGGCTAATGAAAAACTGTTTTTT
>TRBJ2-7|TRBV5-5|-|-
CASSRGGGRTGEQYF
TGTGCCAGCAGCCGTGGGGGCGGGAGAACGGGCGAGCAGTACTTC
>TRBJ2-2|TRBV12-5|TRBD1|-
CASGLVLDRENTGELFF
TGTGCTAGTGGTTTGGTACTGGACAGGGAAAACACCGGGGAGCTGTTTTTT
>TRBJ2-7|TRBV10-3|TRBD1|-
CAIRRQGSSYEQYF
TGTGCCATCAGAAGACAGGGGAGCTCCTACGAGCAGTACTTC
>TRBJ1-4|TRBV6-6|TRBD1|-
CASTAGQGREKLFF
TGTGCCAGCACCGCCGGACAGGGAAGAGAAAAACTGTTTTTT
>TRBJ2-1|TRBV11-3|TRBD2|-
CASSLGSAGAAYNEQFF
TGTGCCAGCAGCTTAGGATCGGCGGGAGCCGCCTACAATGAGCAGTTCTTC
>TRBJ2-7|TRBV9|-|-
CASSIRPQGEQYF
TGTGCCAGCAGCATTCGCCCCCAGGGCGAGCAGTACTTC
>TRBJ2-6|TRBV5-1|TRBD1|-
CASSSGTGSGANVLTF
TGCGCCAGCAGCTCCGGGACAGGGTCTGGGGCCAACGTCCTGACTTTC
>TRBJ1-2|TRBV5-6|-|-
CASSLTRGVSGGYTF
TGTGCCAGCAGCTTGACCAGGGGCGTAAGTGGGGGCTACACCTTC
>TRBJ2-7|TRBV15|TRBD2|-
CATSISGSPIYEQYF
TGTGCCACCAGCATTAGCGGGAGTCCCATCTACGAGCAGTACTTC
>TRBJ2-5|TRBV13|TRBD2|-
CASSLYSGGETQYF
TGTGCCAGCAGCCTATATAGCGGGGGAGAGACCCAGTACTTC
>TRBJ2-1|TRBV30|-|-
CAWSRTSYNEQFF
TGTGCCTGGAGTAGGACATCCTACAATGAGCAGTTCTTC
>TRBJ2-3|TRBV6-4|TRBD2|-
CASRGGQVGDTQYF
TGTGCCAGCCGGGGGGGCCAGGTCGGGGATACGCAGTATTTT
>TRBJ1-4|TRBV4-1|TRBD1|-
CASSQDGGQGNEKLFF
TGCGCCAGCAGCCAAGACGGAGGACAGGGAAATGAAAAACTGTTTTTT
>TRBJ2-2|TRBV6-6|-|-
CASSRAQGGELFF
TGTGCCAGCAGTCGAGCTCAGGGCGGGGAGCTGTTTTTT
>TRBJ1-5|TRBV2|-|few
CASRLDRSNQPQHF
TGTGCCAGCAGACTGGACAGAAGCAATCAGCCCCAGCATTTT
>TRBJ1-5|TRBV5-1|-|-
CASSLAGGQPQHF
TGCGCCAGCAGCTTAGCGGGGGGACAGCCCCAGCATTTT
>TRBJ2-3|TRBV5-1|-|-
CASSQGPVLPTDTQYF
TGCGCCAGCAGCCAGGGTCCAGTCTTACCCACAGATACGCAGTATTTT
>TRBJ2-7|TRBV5-1|TRBD2|-
CASSFSGRVYGQYF
TGCGCCAGCAGCTTTAGCGGGAGGGTCTACGGGCAGTACTTC
>TRBJ2-1|TRBV30|TRBD2|-
CAWRSQRGGRQQFF
TGTGCCTGGAGATCCCAACGCGGCGGGAGGCAGCAGTTCTTC
>TRBJ2-1|TRBV30|-|few
CAWSVGLADEQFF
TGTGCCTGGAGTGTAGGTCTAGCCGATGAGCAGTTCTTC
>TRBJ2-2|TRBV5-6|TRBD1|-
CASSPGTVPGELFF
TGTGCCAGCAGCCCCGGGACAGTCCCCGGGGAGCTGTTTTTT
>TRBJ2-7|TRBV6-6|-|-
CASRGRAGPYEQYF
TGTGCCAGCAGAGGCCGTGCGGGGCCCTACGAGCAGTACTTC
>TRBJ2-7|TRBV18|-|-
CASSPGGVGNEQYF
TGTGCCAGCTCACCAGGCGGAGTAGGTAACGAGCAGTACTTC
>TRBJ2-7|TRBV19|-|-
CASISPSYEQYF
TGTGCCAGTATATCCCCCTCCTACGAGCAGTACTTC
>TRBJ1-5|TRBV7-2|-|few
CASSLVGNQPQHF
TGTGCCAGCAGCTTAGTCGGGAATCAGCCCCAGCATTTT
>TRBJ1-1|TRBV19|-|-
CASSIFRDTEAFF
TGTGCCAGTAGTATATTCAGGGACACTGAAGCTTTCTTT
>TRBJ2-7|TRBV5-4|TRBD1|once
CASSSRDRTGENEQYF
TGTGCCAGCAGCTCCCGGGACCGGACAGGGGAGAACGAGCAGTACTTC